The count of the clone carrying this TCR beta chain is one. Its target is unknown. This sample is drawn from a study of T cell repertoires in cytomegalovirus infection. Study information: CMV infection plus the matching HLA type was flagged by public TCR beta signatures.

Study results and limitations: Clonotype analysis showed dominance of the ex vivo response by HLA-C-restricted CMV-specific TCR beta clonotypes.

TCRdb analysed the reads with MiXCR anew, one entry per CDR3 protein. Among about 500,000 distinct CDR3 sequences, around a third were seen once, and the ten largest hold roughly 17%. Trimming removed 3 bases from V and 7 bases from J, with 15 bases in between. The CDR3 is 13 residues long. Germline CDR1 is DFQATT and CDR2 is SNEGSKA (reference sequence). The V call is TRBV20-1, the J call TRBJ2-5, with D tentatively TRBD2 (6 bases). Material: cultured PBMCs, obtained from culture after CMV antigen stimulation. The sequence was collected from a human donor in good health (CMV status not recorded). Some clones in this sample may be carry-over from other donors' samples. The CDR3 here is CSASPNTGVTQYF. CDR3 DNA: TGCAGTGCTAGCCCGAACACGGGGGTGACCCAGTACTTC.